This TCR beta chain is from a study of cytomegalovirus exposure and HLA in healthy donors. Study-wide points: Indistinguishable V segments, including TRBV6-2 and TRBV6-3, were excluded. Upon later analysis, HLA-associated TCR beta chains proved more clonally expanded than other, equally common chains. The dataset shows that most TCR sequences were rare, while some public TCRs occurred in many donors.

Comment on this clone: Its cognate antigen is unknown.

The PCR made use of 60 Vbeta and 13 Jbeta primers. Per the study methods: Roughly 80 million unique TCR beta chains, 9 million to 11 million shared, were counted in a later analysis. Only in-frame clones appear in the TCRdb table, and some are missing; sequencing was by immunoSEQ multiplex PCR. V, J and clone size reflect that table, while D and trimming were determined from the DNA. The sample shows about 98,000 clones, around 73% of them seen only once. V was trimmed by 2 bases and J by 3 bases, leaving 16 bases between them. Per the germline V gene, CDR1 is GTSNPN and CDR2 is SVGIG (reference sequence). The CDR3 contains 15 residues.

The sequencing input was PBMCs. The source of this sequence is a female donor in good health and CMV-seronegative. The rearrangement joins TRBV30 to TRBJ1-1; tentatively, D is TRBD1 (6 bases). The CDR3 nucleotides read TGTGCCTGGAGTTTACAGGGCAGGTCGGACACTGAAGCTTTCTTT. Translated: CAWSLQGRSDTEAFF.